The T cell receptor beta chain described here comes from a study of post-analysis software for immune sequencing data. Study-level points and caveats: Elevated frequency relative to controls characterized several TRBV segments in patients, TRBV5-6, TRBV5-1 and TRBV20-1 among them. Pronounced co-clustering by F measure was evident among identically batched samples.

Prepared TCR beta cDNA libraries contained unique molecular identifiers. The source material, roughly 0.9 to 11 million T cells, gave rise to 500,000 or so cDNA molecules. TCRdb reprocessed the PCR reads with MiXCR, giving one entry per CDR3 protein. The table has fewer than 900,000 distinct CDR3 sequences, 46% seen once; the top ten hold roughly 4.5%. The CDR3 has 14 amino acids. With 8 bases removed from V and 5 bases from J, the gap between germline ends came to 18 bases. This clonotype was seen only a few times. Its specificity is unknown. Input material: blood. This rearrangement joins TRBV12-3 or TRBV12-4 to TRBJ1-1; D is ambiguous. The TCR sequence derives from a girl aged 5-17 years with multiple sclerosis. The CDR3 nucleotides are TGTGCCAGCGGCCTCCAAGGGCGGGAGACTGAAGCTTTCTTT. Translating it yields CASGLQGRETEAFF.